Below are 15 T cell receptor beta chains sequenced from a single sample in a study of hypomethylating agent response in myelodysplastic syndrome. TCRdb's table, derived via immunoSEQ multiplex PCR, lists solely in-frame clones and lacks some. The profile shows about 6,000 clones, roughly four fifths of them singletons. The sequencing used bone marrow, collected before or after starting hypomethylating agent treatment for myelodysplastic syndrome (not recorded which). All receptors derive from a human donor with myelodysplastic syndrome.

The V gene is TRBV21-1, the J gene TRBJ2-1; the table assigns TRBD2, which was not confirmed against the DNA. TRBV21-1 is described as a pseudogene. The CDR3 is 12 residues long. The CDR3 is CASYHARSEQFF. CDR3 DNA: TGTGCCAGCTACCACGCGAGGAGTGAGCAGTTCTTC.

For the CDR3, the DNA is TGTGCCAGCAGTTTAGGACTGGGATACACAGATACGCAGTATTTT. It codes for CASSLGLGYTDTQYF. This chain joins TRBV27 and TRBJ2-3, with D tentatively TRBD2 (5 bases). Per germline, CDR1 MNHEY and CDR2 SMNVEV (reference sequence). The V end was cut by 2 bases, the J end by 2 bases, with 11 bases between. This CDR3 region has 15 residues.

This chain links TRBV14 with TRBJ2-7, with D possibly being TRBD1 (5 bases). This CDR3 is 15 amino acids long. Trimming pared 4 bases from V and 7 bases from J, leaving 20 bases between. CDR1 and CDR2 (germline): SGHDN, FVKESK. CDR3 in DNA: TGTGCCAGCAGCCCAGCAGGGTTGGGTATAAAGGAGCAGTACTTC. Its protein is CASSPAGLGIKEQYF.

The rearrangement uses TRBV12-2 and TRBJ2-7; the table assigns TRBD2, which was not confirmed against the DNA. TRBV12-2 counts as a pseudogene. The CDR3 loop spans 16 amino acids. CDR3 sequence: CASRPRRTSTSYEQYV. The CDR3 DNA reads TGTGCAAGTCGCCCCAGGCGGACTAGCACCTCCTACGAGCAGTACGTC.

CDR3 DNA sequence: TGTGCCAGCAGTTTGGGCAGGGGTGTTGGGGGCTACACCTTC. Translated: CASSLGRGVGGYTF. The rearrangement links TRBV27 to TRBJ1-2, with a weak D call TRBD1 (6 bases). CDR1 and CDR2 from the germline V gene are MNHEY and SMNVEV (reference sequence). The length of the CDR3 is 14 residues. The V and J ends lost 3 bases and 8 bases respectively, with 16 bases between them.

The genes are TRBV4-2 and TRBJ2-3; 13 bases fit TRBD2. This CDR3 is 19 amino acids long. The J segment lost 0 bases and the V segment lost 4 bases, leaving 10 bases of the junction unmatched. Germline assignment: CDR1 LGHNA and CDR2 YNFKEQ. As DNA, the CDR3 is TGTGCCAGCAGCCCCCGACTAGCGGGGGGTTTATCGAGCACAGATACGCAGTATTTT. Translation gives CASSPRLAGGLSSTDTQYF.

CDR3 amino acids: CASNRGPTGELFF. Written as DNA, the CDR3 is TGTGCCAGCAACAGGGGGCCGACCGGGGAGCTGTTTTTT. The chain uses TRBV9 and TRBJ2-2; 9 bases align to TRBD1. Trimming at V came to 6 bases and at J to 5 bases, leaving 2 bases not matched to a gene. This CDR3 has 13 residues. In germline, CDR1 is SGDLS, CDR2 YYNGEE.

The count of this clone is one. The sample carries other DNA sequences with the same CDR3. The CDR3 sequence is CASSRLSVTGRAFF. The CDR3 DNA follows: TGTGCCAGCAGCCGGCTGTCCGTAACGGGACGTGCTTTCTTT. The chain employs TRBV14 and TRBJ1-1, with a weak D call TRBD1 (5 bases). Germline-derived CDR1 and CDR2 are SGHDN and FVKESK. This CDR3 contains 14 residues. Trimming cost V 4 bases and J 11 bases, with 20 bases left between them.

V is TRBV29-1 and J is TRBJ1-3; the match to TRBD1 covers 7 bases. CDR1 SQVTM and CDR2 ANQGSEA come from the germline V gene. The CDR3 is made up of 14 amino acids. V shed 7 bases, J shed 7 bases, and the junction held 13 bases outside the gene matches. Here the CDR3 DNA reads TGCAGCGCGGCCTCCGGGACAGTGGAGAACACCATATATTTT. Encoded protein: CSAASGTVENTIYF.

V and J are TRBV5-1 and TRBJ2-1, with a tentative D call TRBD2 (6 bases). The CDR3 is 16 amino acids. Per germline, CDR1 SGHRS and CDR2 YFSETQ. V was clipped by 0 bases and J by 10 bases, with 20 bases between them. CDR3 sequence: CASSLERVGPGSEQFF. CDR3 nucleotides: TGCGCCAGCAGCTTGGAGAGGGTAGGTCCCGGGAGCGAGCAGTTCTTC.

The rearrangement joins TRBV9 to TRBJ2-2, with 10 positions matching TRBD2. The germline V gene encodes CDR1 SGDLS and CDR2 YYNGEE. The CDR3 consists of 15 residues. V shed 2 bases, J shed 7 bases, and the junction held 5 bases outside the gene matches. CDR3 coding DNA: TGTGCCAGCAGCGTGTCAGCGGGGGGGGTCGGGGAGCTGTTTTTT. This sequence encodes CASSVSAGGVGELFF.

This clone was recorded only once. The V gene is TRBV2, the J gene TRBJ2-3; 14 bases fit TRBD2. J gave up 0 bases and V 6 bases, and 5 bases lay outside the gene matches. There are 17 residues in the CDR3. Germline CDR1 and CDR2: SNHLY and FYNNEI. In nucleotides, the CDR3 is TGTGCCAGCAGGTCCGGGACTAGCGGGAGAAGCACAGATACGCAGTATTTT. Protein product: CASRSGTSGRSTDTQYF.

The J gene is TRBJ2-2, the V gene TRBV10-3, with a weak D call TRBD2 (5 bases). From germline, CDR1 is ENHRY and CDR2 SYGVKD. V was shortened by 6 bases and J by 5 bases, with 7 bases between the two germline ends. This CDR3 contains 12 residues. The DNA for the CDR3 is TGTGCCATCAGGTCGGGGACCGGGGAGCTGTTTTTT. This sequence encodes CAIRSGTGELFF.

This chain joins TRBV29-1 and TRBJ1-4; D gene unclear. V dropped 1 base and J dropped 8 bases, with 14 bases sitting between them. Per germline, CDR1 SQVTM and CDR2 ANQGSEA. The CDR3 length is 14 residues. The CDR3 DNA follows: TGCAGCGTTGAAGTGAGTGGAGTTAACGAAAAACTGTTTTTT. Protein sequence: CSVEVSGVNEKLFF.

The chain carries TRBV11-2 and TRBJ2-1; the D is unclear. Germline V gene data show CDR1 as SGHAT and CDR2 as FQNNGV. Trimming left V 0 bases short and J 15 bases short, with 12 bases between. This CDR3 has 12 residues. The CDR3 nucleotides are TGTGCCAGCAGCTTAGATCCACTCTTCCCGTTCTTC. Amino acid sequence: CASSLDPLFPFF.